The clone carrying this T cell receptor (beta chain) was seen more than once but under ten times. Its antigen remains unknown. The data were obtained in a study of post-analysis software for immune sequencing data. The library was made from cDNA and included unique molecular identifiers. TCRdb used MiXCR to reprocess the PCR reads, holding one entry per CDR3 protein. In the table there are approximately 660,000 distinct CDR3 sequences, approximately 59% of which are singletons. Notes on the study in general: Samples prepared in the same batch strongly co-clustered by F measure.

The sequenced sample consisted of blood. The TCR originated in a girl aged 2 to 9 with multiple sclerosis.

CDR3 in amino acids: CAISAGGNEQFF. DNA for the CDR3: TGTGCCATCAGTGCAGGGGGGAATGAGCAGTTCTTC. The rearrangement joins TRBV10-3 to TRBJ2-1; D might be TRBD1 (7 bases). The ends were cut back, 4 bases at V and 7 bases at J, with 8 bases in the middle. CDR1 is ENHRY and CDR2 is SYGVKD in the germline V gene. This CDR3 is built from 12 residues.